These 3 T cell receptor beta chains came from one sample sequenced in a study of cytomegalovirus exposure and HLA in healthy donors. The PCR had 60 Vbeta and 13 Jbeta primers. The data were produced by immunoSEQ multiplex PCR, yet TCRdb's version contains in-frame clones alone and is incomplete. The table includes about 150,000 clones, approximately 82% detected once. Sequencing was performed on PBMCs. These receptors originate from a man aged 18 to 30 in good health and CMV-seropositive.

The CDR3 sequence: CASSPGTSGMGTQYF. The CDR3 DNA sequence: TGTGCCAGCAGTCCCGGGACTAGCGGGATGGGGACCCAGTACTTC. This sequence joins TRBV6-5 and TRBJ2-5; 13 bases align to TRBD2. The CDR3 covers 15 residues. Losses at the gene ends were 5 bases for V and 7 bases for J; bases not matched to a gene: 7. Germline CDR1 and CDR2: MNHEY and SVGAGI.

The chain employs TRBV30 and TRBJ1-2; weak D call: TRBD1 (6 bases). V was pared by 1 base and J by 4 bases, with 19 bases between. Germline lookup yields CDR1 GTSNPN and CDR2 SVGIG (reference sequence). The length of the CDR3 is 16 residues. CDR3 in amino acids: CAWSGEKGDNIYGYTF. Here the CDR3 DNA reads TGTGCCTGGAGTGGGGAAAAAGGGGACAACATCTATGGCTACACCTTC.

This chain uses TRBV2 with TRBJ2-7; D is perhaps TRBD2 (5 bases). This CDR3 has 14 residues. V was shortened by 8 bases and J by 0 bases, with 14 bases between the two germline ends. Germline CDR1 reads SNHLY; CDR2 reads FYNNEI. The CDR3 is CASVRSGSSYEQYF. The CDR3 DNA follows: TGTGCCAGCGTTCGATCGGGAAGCTCCTACGAGCAGTACTTC.